This section outlines one T cell receptor (beta chain) sequence together with its context. Per the study methods: Reference gene primer amplification gave nucleated cell count estimates. This table comes from immunoSEQ multiplex PCR, and its TCRdb copy is limited to in-frame clones, with some not included. Clone size and V and J calls were adopted from that table, with D and trimming inferred from the DNA. This sample carries around 140,000 clones, roughly 84% of them seen once, and the ten largest clones take 10%. The V end was cut by 4 bases, the J end by 6 bases, with 9 bases between. The CDR3 spans 12 residues. From germline, CDR1 is GTSNPN and CDR2 SVGIG (reference sequence). The data derive from a study of blood T cell repertoires in COVID-19. About the study: Samples taken during acute and convalescent COVID-19 were collected in the United States, Italy and Spain.

The sample was peripheral blood. The sequence derives from a man between 60 and 75 years old with active or convalescent COVID-19. J is TRBJ1-4 and V is TRBV30; possible D gene TRBD1, 5 bases. CDR3 in amino acids: CAWTGLDEKLFF. The CDR3 DNA sequence: TGTGCCTGGACGGGACTCGATGAAAAACTGTTTTTT.